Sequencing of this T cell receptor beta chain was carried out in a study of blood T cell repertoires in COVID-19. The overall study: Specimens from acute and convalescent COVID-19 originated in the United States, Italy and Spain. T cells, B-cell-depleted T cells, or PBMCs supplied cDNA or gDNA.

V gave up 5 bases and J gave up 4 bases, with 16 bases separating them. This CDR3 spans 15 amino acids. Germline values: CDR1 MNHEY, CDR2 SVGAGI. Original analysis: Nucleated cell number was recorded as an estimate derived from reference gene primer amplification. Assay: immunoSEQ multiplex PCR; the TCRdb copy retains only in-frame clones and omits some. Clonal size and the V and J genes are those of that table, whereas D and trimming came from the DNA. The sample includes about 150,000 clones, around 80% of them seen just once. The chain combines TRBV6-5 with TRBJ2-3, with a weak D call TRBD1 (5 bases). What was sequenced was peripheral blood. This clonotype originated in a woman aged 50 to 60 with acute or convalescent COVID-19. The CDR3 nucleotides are TGTGCCAGCAGTAACAGGTTTATAGGGCCAGATACGCAGTATTTT. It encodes CASSNRFIGPDTQYF.